Below are 29 T cell receptor beta chains sequenced from a single sample in a study of cytomegalovirus exposure and HLA in healthy donors. It was with 60 Vbeta and 13 Jbeta primers that the PCR ran. Repertoires were generated with immunoSEQ multiplex PCR, while TCRdb's copy carries only in-frame clones and drops some. The sample lists fewer than 250,000 clones, around four fifths occurring once. Material for sequencing was PBMCs. The source is a woman between 50 and 59 years old in good health and CMV-seropositive.

The CDR3: CASSSSGQGAYEQYF. The CDR3 nucleotides are TGCGCCAGCAGCTCCTCGGGACAGGGGGCCTACGAGCAGTACTTC. The genes are TRBV5-1 and TRBJ2-7; 11 bases fit TRBD1. Trimming removed 3 bases from V and 2 bases from J; junction bases left unmatched: 4. The CDR3 totals 15 residues. Germline loops: CDR1 SGHRS, CDR2 YFSETQ.

The chain is built from TRBV25-1 and TRBJ1-4, with a possible D match to TRBD1 (5 bases). V dropped 8 bases and J dropped 6 bases, with 13 bases sitting between them. Germline values: CDR1 MGHDK, CDR2 SYGVNS. The length of the CDR3 is 13 residues. CDR3: CASGGIGDEKLFF. The CDR3 bases are TGTGCCAGCGGGGGGATTGGAGATGAAAAACTGTTTTTT. The variable domain in full, completed from reference TRBV25-1 and TRBJ1-4, reads EADIYQTPRYLVIGTGKKITLECSQTMGHDKMYWYQQDPGMELHLIHYSYGVNSTEKGDLSSESTVSRIRTEHFPLTLESARPSHTSQYLCASGGIGDEKLFFGSGTQLSVL.

The rearrangement uses TRBV11-1 and TRBJ2-7; 10 bases are shared with TRBD2. CDR1 is SGHAT and CDR2 is FQDESV in the germline V gene (reference sequence). This CDR3 region has 15 residues. The ends lost 7 bases at V and 7 bases at J; junction bases unmatched: 13. CDR3 DNA sequence: TGTGCCAGCAACCACAAAGCGGGGGGGCAGGATGAGCAGTACTTC. This codes for CASNHKAGGQDEQYF.

The V and J genes are TRBV5-1 and TRBJ1-1, with D maybe TRBD1 (5 bases). Between the trimmed V and J ends, which lost 1 base and 1 base, there was a span of 14 bases. Germline lookup yields CDR1 SGHRS and CDR2 YFSETQ. The CDR3 runs 16 residues. The CDR3 coding sequence is TGCGCCAGCAGCTTGTACGGCAGGGTGTCGAACACTGAAGCTTTCTTT. Protein: CASSLYGRVSNTEAFF.

This clone has just a few counts. This chain joins TRBV6-4 and TRBJ1-2; D is uncertain. This CDR3 region has 14 residues. The V end was cut by 4 bases, the J end by 2 bases, with 11 bases between. Germline-derived CDR1 and CDR2 are MRHNA and SNTAGT. The CDR3 here is CASSASSANYGYTF. The CDR3 DNA reads as TGTGCCAGCAGTGCATCCAGCGCGAACTATGGCTACACCTTC.

The chain uses TRBV15 and TRBJ2-3; D is perhaps TRBD2 (6 bases). Trimming cost V 3 bases and J 5 bases, with 15 bases left between them. Germline-derived CDR1 and CDR2 are LNHNV and YYDKDF (reference sequence). The CDR3 spans 15 residues. CDR3 sequence (DNA): TGTGCCACCAGCAGGAGAGCGGGCTCCCAAGATACGCAGTATTTT. Translated: CATSRRAGSQDTQYF.

Only one count was recorded for this clone. The chain is built from TRBV5-1 and TRBJ2-5; 7 nucleotides align to TRBD1. J was trimmed by 2 bases and V by 2 bases; bases with no gene match: 3. This CDR3 has 14 residues. Germline V lookup: CDR1 SGHRS, CDR2 YFSETQ. The CDR3 DNA reads as TGCGCCAGCAGCTTTGGACAGGTACAAGAGACCCAGTACTTC. Translated: CASSFGQVQETQYF. Combining the CDR3 with reference TRBV5-1 and TRBJ2-5 gives the whole variable domain KAGVTQTPRYLIKTRGQQVTLSCSPISGHRSVSWYQQTPGQGLQFLFEYFSETQRNKGNFPGRFSGRQFSNSRSEMNVSTLELGDSALYLCASSFGQVQETQYFGPGTRLLVL.

The chain uses TRBV6-1 and TRBJ2-5; TRBD1 matches at 8 bases. The CDR3 has 14 residues. V was clipped by 5 bases and J by 3 bases; unmatched bases: 5. Germline values: CDR1 MNHNS, CDR2 SASEGT. The CDR3 protein is CASSRRQGKETQYF. The CDR3 DNA is TGTGCCAGCAGTCGACGACAGGGGAAAGAGACCCAGTACTTC.

V is TRBV6-1 and J is TRBJ1-1; perhaps TRBD1 as D (6 bases). Trimming shortened V by 3 bases and J by 6 bases, and 17 bases separated the two germline ends. The CDR3 covers 15 residues. Germline CDR1 and CDR2: MNHNS and SASEGT. CDR3 region: CASSEPLGHRAEAFF. DNA for the CDR3: TGTGCCAGCAGTGAGCCCTTGGGCCACAGGGCTGAAGCTTTCTTT.

In this sample, this clone turned up a few times. The chain has TRBV6-1 and TRBJ1-3; TRBD1 is a possible D gene (5 bases). The CDR3 is 15 residues long. V was trimmed by 1 base and J by 7 bases, leaving 14 bases between them. Germline V CDR1 and CDR2: MNHNS, SASEGT. The CDR3 reads CASSEVKEGRNTIYF. Here the CDR3 DNA reads TGTGCCAGCAGTGAAGTGAAGGAGGGGAGGAACACCATATATTTT.

The table lists this clone with a few counts. This chain links TRBV4-2 with TRBJ1-1; D is possibly TRBD1 (5 bases). This CDR3 contains 14 residues. The V end was cut by 3 bases, the J end by 0 bases, with 8 bases between. The germline V gene has CDR1 LGHNA and CDR2 YNFKEQ. The CDR3 nucleotides read TGTGCCAGCAGCCAGGGAGGGGTGAACACTGAAGCTTTCTTT. It encodes CASSQGGVNTEAFF.

This clone is a singleton in its sample. The gene calls are TRBV6-6 and TRBJ1-5, with TRBD1 matching 8 bases. The CDR3 loop spans 15 amino acids. Germline CDR1 is MNHNY and CDR2 is SVGAGI (reference sequence). After removal of 2 bases from V and 7 bases from J, the junction contained 7 bases not matched to a gene. The CDR3 region has the DNA TGTGCCAGCAGTTACGAGCAGGGGGCGGGGCAGCCCCAGCATTTT. Translating gives CASSYEQGAGQPQHF.

The chain has TRBV5-4 and TRBJ1-4; TRBD1 might be the D (6 bases). The CDR3 has 14 amino acids. Germline CDR1 SGHNT, CDR2 YYREEE (reference sequence). The V end was cut by 3 bases, the J end by 3 bases, with 9 bases between. CDR3 amino acids: CASSSTGSNEKLFF. The CDR3 DNA sequence: TGTGCCAGCAGCTCAACAGGGTCTAATGAAAAACTGTTTTTT.

The V gene is TRBV4-1, the J gene TRBJ2-7; maybe TRBD1 (5 bases). Germline CDR1 MGHRA, CDR2 YSYEKL. V dropped 5 bases and J dropped 2 bases, with 13 bases sitting between them. The CDR3 loop spans 14 amino acids. The CDR3 protein is CASSTLDRTYEQYF. CDR3 DNA sequence: TGCGCCAGCAGCACCCTCGACAGAACCTACGAGCAGTACTTC.

The chain recombines TRBV4-2 with TRBJ2-5; D unclear. Trimming removed 0 bases from V and 11 bases from J, with 19 bases in between. The CDR3 sequence is 15 residues long. The germline gives CDR1 LGHNA, CDR2 YNFKEQ. Written as DNA, the CDR3 is TGTGCCAGCAGCCAAGATTTAGGCTTTCAGAGGAAGCAGTACTTC. Encoded protein: CASSQDLGFQRKQYF.

The rearrangement joins TRBV19 to TRBJ2-2, with D possibly matching TRBD1 (5 bases). The CDR3 totals 13 residues. V was shortened by 4 bases and J by 4 bases, with 7 bases between the two germline ends. Germline V CDR1 and CDR2: LNHDA, SQIVND (reference sequence). CDR3 in DNA: TGTGCCAGTAGTACGACAGTCACCGGGGAGCTGTTTTTT. Protein product: CASSTTVTGELFF.

This chain connects TRBV6-6 to TRBJ2-7, with 7 bases lining up with TRBD2. Germline V gene data show CDR1 as MNHNY and CDR2 as SVGAGI (reference sequence). The CDR3 covers 13 residues. V shed 6 bases and J 3 bases; nucleotides not matched to a gene: 5. Written as DNA, the CDR3 is TGTGCCAGCAGGGGCGGGGGAGGCTACGAGCAGTACTTC. It translates to CASRGGGGYEQYF.

This chain connects TRBV9 to TRBJ1-1; D might be TRBD1 (5 bases). V was shortened by 4 bases and J by 6 bases, with 13 bases between the two germline ends. In germline, CDR1 is SGDLS, CDR2 YYNGEE. This CDR3 is built from 13 residues. The CDR3 nucleotides read TGTGCCAGCAGCCTTTATTTGGGGCCTGAAGCTTTCTTT. Translation: CASSLYLGPEAFF.

A few counts support this clone. The chain is built from TRBV9 and TRBJ1-2, with TRBD1 matching over 7 bases. J was trimmed by 4 bases and V by 2 bases; bases with no gene match: 5. CDR3 size: 14 residues. Per the germline V gene, CDR1 is SGDLS and CDR2 is YYNGEE. The CDR3 DNA follows: TGTGCCAGCAGCGTCCCCGGACAGGCCTATGGCTACACCTTC. Translation gives CASSVPGQAYGYTF. The variable domain in full, completed from reference TRBV9 and TRBJ1-2, reads DSGVTQTPKHLITATGQRVTLRCSPRSGDLSVYWYQQSLDQGLQFLIQYYNGEERAKGNILERFSAQQFPDLHSELNLSSLELGDSALYFCASSVPGQAYGYTFGSGTRLTVV.

On this clone itself: One junction end does not reproduce the germline sequence, and a read error may be involved. The chain uses TRBV7-9 and TRBJ1-4; D uncertain. This CDR3 is 13 amino acids long. Germline V gives CDR1 SEHNR, CDR2 FQNEAQ (reference sequence). The CDR3 DNA reads TGTTCCAGCAGGTCAGGTTTTAATGAAAAACTGTTTTTT. It specifies CSSRSGFNEKLFF.

This clone was recorded only once. This chain uses TRBV7-3 with TRBJ2-3; D gene unclear. The CDR3 length is 12 residues. V was trimmed by 6 bases and J by 5 bases, leaving 9 bases between them. CDR1 is SGHTA and CDR2 is FQGTGA in the germline V gene. In DNA, the CDR3 is TGTGCCAGCAGTCCGAGTAGAGATACGCAGTATTTT. Protein: CASSPSRDTQYF.

Worth noting for this clone: A read error may produce the germline difference seen at one junction end. Other nucleotide sequences from this sample produce the same CDR3. The rearrangement joins TRBV7-3 to TRBJ2-2; D not resolved. The CDR3 consists of 16 residues. The germline gives CDR1 SGHTA, CDR2 FQGTGA. The CDR3, as DNA: TGTGCCAGCAGCTTATTACCAACAACGAATACCGGGGAGCTGTTTTTT. Amino acid sequence: CASSLLPTTNTGELFF. Supplemented by reference TRBV7-3 and TRBJ2-2, the full variable domain reads GAGVSQTPSNKVTEKGKYVELRCDPISGHTALYWYRQSLGQGPEFLIYFQGTGAADDSGLPNDRFFAVRPEGSVSTLKIQRTERGDSAVYLCASSLLPTTNTGELFFGEGSRLTVL.

V gene TRBV5-1 combines with J gene TRBJ1-2; 9 bases are a match to TRBD1. CDR3 length: 18 residues. Germline trimming cut 4 bases from V and 5 bases from J; bases unmatched to any gene: 18. CDR1 SGHRS and CDR2 YFSETQ come from the germline V gene. In DNA, the CDR3 is TGCGCCAGCAGCAACGAGGGGGGACAGGGTTTCGTGGGATATGGCTACACCTTC. Its translation is CASSNEGGQGFVGYGYTF.

This clone occurred a few times. J is TRBJ2-3 and V is TRBV11-2, with D tentatively TRBD1 (5 bases). From germline, CDR1 is SGHAT and CDR2 FQNNGV. V gave up 5 bases and J gave up 1 base, with 10 bases separating them. CDR3 size: 14 residues. The CDR3, as DNA: TGTGCCAGCAGCAGACAGACTCGCACAGATACGCAGTATTTT. Its translation is CASSRQTRTDTQYF. Variable domain in full (rest from reference TRBV11-2 and TRBJ2-3): EAGVAQSPRYKIIEKRQSVAFWCNPISGHATLYWYQQILGQGPKLLIQFQNNGVVDDSQLPKDRFSAERLKGVDSTLKIQPAKLEDSAVYLCASSRQTRTDTQYFGPGTRLTVL.

This clone appeared a few times. The rearrangement joins TRBV5-1 to TRBJ1-5; 9 bases line up with TRBD1. CDR1 SGHRS and CDR2 YFSETQ come from the germline V gene. With 4 bases clipped from V and 6 bases from J, the junction kept 17 bases outside the gene matches. The CDR3 has 18 residues. The CDR3 reads CASSPLPDRGDGSQPQHF. The CDR3 bases are TGCGCCAGCAGCCCTCTACCGGACAGGGGTGATGGGTCTCAGCCCCAGCATTTT.

In this sample, this clone turned up a few times. This chain links TRBV7-9 with TRBJ1-1; TRBD1 agrees at 7 bases. Trimming removed 2 bases from V and 3 bases from J; junction bases left unmatched: 6. Germline CDR1 reads SEHNR; CDR2 reads FQNEAQ (reference sequence). The CDR3 is made up of 15 amino acids. The chain's CDR3 is CASSLMEGAYTEAFF. In nucleotides, the CDR3 is TGTGCCAGCAGCTTAATGGAGGGGGCCTACACTGAAGCTTTCTTT.

This rearrangement joins TRBV11-2 to TRBJ2-7; no definite D call. This CDR3 spans 13 amino acids. Germline CDR1 and CDR2: SGHAT and FQNNGV. The germline V and J ends were trimmed by 1 base and 1 base, with 5 bases remaining between them. CDR3 sequence: CASSLGRSYEQYF. In DNA, the CDR3 is TGTGCCAGCAGCTTAGGCAGGTCCTACGAGCAGTACTTC.

The chain employs TRBV6-4 and TRBJ1-5; 10 positions agree with TRBD1. This CDR3 spans 14 amino acids. The germline V gene encodes CDR1 MRHNA and CDR2 SNTAGT. V was clipped by 8 bases and J by 4 bases; unmatched bases: 5. The CDR3 DNA reads TGTGCCAGCGGGACAGGGGAAGGAAATCAGCCCCAGCATTTT. It is translated as CASGTGEGNQPQHF.

The genes are TRBV27 and TRBJ1-2; TRBD1 is a possible D gene (5 bases). The V gene's germline CDR1 is MNHEY and CDR2 SMNVEV (reference sequence). V dropped 5 bases and J dropped 4 bases, with 14 bases sitting between them. The CDR3 runs 14 residues. Here the CDR3 reads CASSPSQGFYGYTF. In DNA, the CDR3 is TGTGCCAGCAGTCCCAGTCAGGGTTTCTATGGCTACACCTTC.